Detailed here is one T cell receptor beta chain. What it binds is not known. The V end was cut by 2 bases, the J end by 2 bases, with 7 bases between. The CDR3 has 13 amino acids. Germline V CDR1 and CDR2: MGHRA, YSYEKL. As the template, RNA transcripts were used to amplify TCR beta CDR3 regions. Investigators did first-round RT-PCR with HTBI primers, then second-round multiplex PCR. TCRdb recomputed calls from the multiplex PCR reads with MiXCR, one row per CDR3 protein. Altogether 600,000 to 650,000 distinct CDR3 sequences are present, 22% being singletons, with the ten largest covering roughly 6.9%. These data come from a study of Graves' ophthalmopathy and Graves' hyperthyroidism. Study findings and constraints: Ophthalmopathy versus stable hyperthyroidism: 13-signature model gave around 85% sensitivity, roughly 81% specificity.

The clonotype was recovered from a woman aged 18-29 years with stable Graves' hyperthyroidism. Some clones in this sample may be carry-over from other donors' samples. What was sequenced was peripheral blood. This chain connects TRBV4-1 to TRBJ2-7; D gene unclear. This CDR3 is CASSQQHPYEQYF. The CDR3 nucleotides read TGCGCCAGCAGCCAACAGCATCCCTACGAGCAGTACTTC.